This TCR beta chain comes out of a study of cytomegalovirus exposure and HLA in healthy donors. Study-level findings and limits: A later analysis associated some 16,000 TCR beta sequences with HLA alleles at a 0.05 false discovery rate. Rare TCR sequences dominated, though some public TCRs recurred in many donors.

The PCR had 60 Vbeta and 13 Jbeta primers. The table came from immunoSEQ multiplex PCR; TCRdb's copy has only in-frame clones and leaves some out. The sample shows more than 100,000 clones, roughly 76% of them seen only once. Every donor was a healthy person donating bone marrow. Likely unrecorded immune exposures existed in these nominally healthy donors. In regard to this clone: Its antigen is unknown.

There are 16 residues in the CDR3. CDR1 is MNHEY and CDR2 is SMNVEV in the germline V gene (reference sequence). With 5 bases clipped from V and 3 bases from J, the junction kept 7 bases outside the gene matches. The chain has TRBV27 and TRBJ1-5; TRBD1 aligns across 10 bases. Sequencing was performed on PBMCs. This TCR was recovered from a man younger than 40 in good health and CMV-seronegative. CDR3 coding DNA: TGTGCCAGCAGTCCTGGGACAGGGGCCTTCAATCAGCCCCAGCATTTT. Translating it yields CASSPGTGAFNQPQHF.